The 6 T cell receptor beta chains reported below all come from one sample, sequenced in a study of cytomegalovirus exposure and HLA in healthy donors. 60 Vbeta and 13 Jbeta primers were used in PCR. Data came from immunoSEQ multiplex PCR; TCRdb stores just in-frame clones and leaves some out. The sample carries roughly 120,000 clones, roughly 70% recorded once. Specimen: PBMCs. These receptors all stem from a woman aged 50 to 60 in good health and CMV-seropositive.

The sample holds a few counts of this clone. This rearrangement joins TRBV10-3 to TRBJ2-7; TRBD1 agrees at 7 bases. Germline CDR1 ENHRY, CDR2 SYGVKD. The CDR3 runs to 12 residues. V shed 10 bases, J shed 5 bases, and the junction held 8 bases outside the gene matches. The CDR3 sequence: CATGQDPNEQYF. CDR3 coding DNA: TGTGCCACAGGACAGGATCCGAACGAGCAGTACTTC.

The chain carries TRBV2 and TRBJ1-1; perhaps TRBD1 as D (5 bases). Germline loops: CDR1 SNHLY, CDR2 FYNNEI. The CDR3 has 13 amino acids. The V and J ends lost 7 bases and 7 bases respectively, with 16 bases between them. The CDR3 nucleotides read TGTGCCAGCATATCGGGGGGAGAGGGTGAAGCTTTCTTT. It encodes CASISGGEGEAFF.

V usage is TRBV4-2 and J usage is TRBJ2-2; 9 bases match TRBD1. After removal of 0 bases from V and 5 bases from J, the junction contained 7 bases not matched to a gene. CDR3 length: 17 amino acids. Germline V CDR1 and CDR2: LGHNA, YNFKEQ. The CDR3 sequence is CASSQEIQGAWTGELFF. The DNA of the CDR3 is TGTGCCAGCAGCCAAGAAATACAGGGGGCGTGGACCGGGGAGCTGTTTTTT.

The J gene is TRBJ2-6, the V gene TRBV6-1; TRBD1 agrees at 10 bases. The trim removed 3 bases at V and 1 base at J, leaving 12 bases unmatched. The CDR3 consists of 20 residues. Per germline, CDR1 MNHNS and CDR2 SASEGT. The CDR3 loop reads CASSDPGRDRGVSGANVLTF. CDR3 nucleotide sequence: TGTGCCAGCAGTGATCCGGGGCGGGACAGGGGAGTTTCTGGGGCCAACGTCCTGACTTTC.

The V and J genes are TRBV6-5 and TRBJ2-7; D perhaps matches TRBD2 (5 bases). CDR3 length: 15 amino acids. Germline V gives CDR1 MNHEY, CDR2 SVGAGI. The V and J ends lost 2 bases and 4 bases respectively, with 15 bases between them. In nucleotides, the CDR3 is TGTGCCAGCAGTTACGGACCCGGGAAGTCGTACGAGCAGTACTTC. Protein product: CASSYGPGKSYEQYF.

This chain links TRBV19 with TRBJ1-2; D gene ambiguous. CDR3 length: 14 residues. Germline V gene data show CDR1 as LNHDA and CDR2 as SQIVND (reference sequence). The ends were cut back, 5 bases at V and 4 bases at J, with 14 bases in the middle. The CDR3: CASSEEGYLYGYTF. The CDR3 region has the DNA TGTGCCAGTAGTGAGGAGGGCTATCTCTATGGCTACACCTTC.